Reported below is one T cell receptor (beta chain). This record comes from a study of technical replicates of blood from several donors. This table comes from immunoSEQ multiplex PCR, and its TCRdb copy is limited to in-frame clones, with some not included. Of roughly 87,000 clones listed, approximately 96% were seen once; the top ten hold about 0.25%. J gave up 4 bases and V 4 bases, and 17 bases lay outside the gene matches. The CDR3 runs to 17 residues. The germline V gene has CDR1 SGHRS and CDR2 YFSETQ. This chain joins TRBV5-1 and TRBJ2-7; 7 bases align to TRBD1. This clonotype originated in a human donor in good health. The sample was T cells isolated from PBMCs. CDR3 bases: TGCGCCAGCAGCCGTGGGAGAACCGGGACAGCGACATACGAGCAGTACTTC. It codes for CASSRGRTGTATYEQYF.